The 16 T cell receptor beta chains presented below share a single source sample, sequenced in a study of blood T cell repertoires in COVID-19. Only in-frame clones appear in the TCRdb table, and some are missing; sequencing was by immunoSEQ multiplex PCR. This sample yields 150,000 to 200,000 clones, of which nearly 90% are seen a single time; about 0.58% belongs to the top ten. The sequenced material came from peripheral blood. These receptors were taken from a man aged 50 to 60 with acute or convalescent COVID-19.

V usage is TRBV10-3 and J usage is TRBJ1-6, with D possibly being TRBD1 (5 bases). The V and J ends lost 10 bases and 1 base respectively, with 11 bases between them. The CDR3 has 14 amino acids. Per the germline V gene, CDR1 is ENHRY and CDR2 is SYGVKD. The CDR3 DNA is TGTGCCAACGGGGACTCATCCTATAATTCACCCCTCCACTTT. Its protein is CANGDSSYNSPLHF.

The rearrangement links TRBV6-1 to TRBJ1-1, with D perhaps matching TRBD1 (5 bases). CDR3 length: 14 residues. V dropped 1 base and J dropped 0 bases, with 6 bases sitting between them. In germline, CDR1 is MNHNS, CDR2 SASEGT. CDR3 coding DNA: TGTGCCAGCAGTGAAGAGGGGCTGAACACTGAAGCTTTCTTT. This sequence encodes CASSEEGLNTEAFF.

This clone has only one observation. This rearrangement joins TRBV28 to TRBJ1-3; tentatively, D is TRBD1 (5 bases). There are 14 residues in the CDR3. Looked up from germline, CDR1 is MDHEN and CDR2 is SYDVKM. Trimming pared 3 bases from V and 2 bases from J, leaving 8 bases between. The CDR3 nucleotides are TGTGCCAGCAGTTTCGGGGGGGCTGGAAACACCATATATTTT. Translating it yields CASSFGGAGNTIYF.

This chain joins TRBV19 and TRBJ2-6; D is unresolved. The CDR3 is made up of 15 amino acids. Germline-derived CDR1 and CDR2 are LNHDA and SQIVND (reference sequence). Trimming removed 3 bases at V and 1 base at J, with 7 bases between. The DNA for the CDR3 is TGTGCCAGTAGTATGCAGGCGTCTGGGGCCAACGTCCTGACTTTC. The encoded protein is CASSMQASGANVLTF. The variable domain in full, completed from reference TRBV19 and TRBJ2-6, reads DGGITQSPKYLFRKEGQNVTLSCEQNLNHDAMYWYRQDPGQGLRLIYYSQIVNDFQKGDIAEGYSVSREKKESFPLTVTSAQKNPTAFYLCASSMQASGANVLTFGAGSRLTVL.

CDR3 DNA: TGTGCCAGCAGCCTGGGACAGGCAGGCACTGAAGCTTTCTTT. It specifies CASSLGQAGTEAFF. This chain uses TRBV7-9 with TRBJ1-1, with 8 bases that match TRBD1. Germline trimming cut 5 bases from V and 4 bases from J; bases unmatched to any gene: 6. CDR3 length equals 14 residues. Germline V gene sequence: CDR1 SEHNR, CDR2 FQNEAQ (reference sequence).

The CDR3 DNA is TGTGCCAGCAGCCAAGATTTCCGCGCTAGCGGGGGGGAGACCCAGTACTTC. Its translation: CASSQDFRASGGETQYF. This chain connects TRBV4-2 to TRBJ2-5; 11 bases align to TRBD2. CDR1 is LGHNA, CDR2 YNFKEQ, per germline. The length of the CDR3 is 17 residues. V gave up 0 bases and J gave up 5 bases; unmatched junction bases: 8.

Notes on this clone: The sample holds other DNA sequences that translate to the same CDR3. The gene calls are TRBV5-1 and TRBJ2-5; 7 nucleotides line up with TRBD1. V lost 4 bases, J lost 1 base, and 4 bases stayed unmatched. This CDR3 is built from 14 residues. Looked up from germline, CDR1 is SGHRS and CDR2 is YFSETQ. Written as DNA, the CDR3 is TGCGCCAGCAGCCCCGGACAGGCCCAAGAGACCCAGTACTTC. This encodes CASSPGQAQETQYF.

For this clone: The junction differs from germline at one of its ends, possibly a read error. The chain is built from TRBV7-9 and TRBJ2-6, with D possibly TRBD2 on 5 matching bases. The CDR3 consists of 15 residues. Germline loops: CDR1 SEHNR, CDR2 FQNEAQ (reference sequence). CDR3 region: CASTRGFSGANVLTF. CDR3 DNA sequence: TGTGCTAGCACCCGAGGGTTCTCTGGGGCCAACGTCCTGACTTTC.

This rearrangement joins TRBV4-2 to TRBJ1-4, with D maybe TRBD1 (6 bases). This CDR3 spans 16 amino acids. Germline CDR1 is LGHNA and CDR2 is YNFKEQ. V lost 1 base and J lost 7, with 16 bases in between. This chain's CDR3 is CASSQGVRGAVEKLFF. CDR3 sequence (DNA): TGTGCCAGCAGCCAAGGGGTCCGGGGGGCGGTTGAAAAACTGTTTTTT.

The CDR3 protein is CAWSGQGYEQYF. CDR3 in DNA: TGTGCCTGGAGCGGACAGGGCTACGAGCAGTACTTC. The V and J genes are TRBV30 and TRBJ2-7; 8 bases map to TRBD1. This CDR3 region has 12 residues. V gave up 3 bases and J gave up 3 bases; unmatched junction bases: 1. Germline loops: CDR1 GTSNPN, CDR2 SVGIG (reference sequence).

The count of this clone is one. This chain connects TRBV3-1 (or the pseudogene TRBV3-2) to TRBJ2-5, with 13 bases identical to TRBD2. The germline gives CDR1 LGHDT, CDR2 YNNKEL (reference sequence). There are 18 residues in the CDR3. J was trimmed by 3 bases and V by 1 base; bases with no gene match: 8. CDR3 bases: TGTGCCAGCAGCCAAGTGCTCACTAGCGGGGGGGCCGAAGAGACCCAGTACTTC. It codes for CASSQVLTSGGAEETQYF.

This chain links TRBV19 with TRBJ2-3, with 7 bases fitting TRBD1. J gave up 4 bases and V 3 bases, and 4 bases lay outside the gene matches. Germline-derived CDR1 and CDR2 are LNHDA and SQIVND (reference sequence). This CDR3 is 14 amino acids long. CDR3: CASSMARGSDTQYF. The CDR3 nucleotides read TGTGCCAGTAGTATGGCCAGGGGGTCAGATACGCAGTATTTT.

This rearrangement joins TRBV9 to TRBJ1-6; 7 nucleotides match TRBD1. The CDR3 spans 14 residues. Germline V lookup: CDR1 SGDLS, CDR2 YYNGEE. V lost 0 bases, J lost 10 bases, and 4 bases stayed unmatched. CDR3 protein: CASSVAQGESPLHF. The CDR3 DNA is TGTGCCAGCAGCGTAGCGCAGGGGGAGTCACCCCTCCACTTT.

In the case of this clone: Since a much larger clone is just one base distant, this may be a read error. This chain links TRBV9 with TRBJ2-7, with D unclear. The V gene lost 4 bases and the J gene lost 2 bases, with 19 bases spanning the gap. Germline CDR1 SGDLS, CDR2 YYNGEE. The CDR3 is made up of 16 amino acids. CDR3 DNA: TGTGCCAGCAGCCCTAGTGTCAAACCACGGCCCTACGAGCAGTACTTC. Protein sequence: CASSPSVKPRPYEQYF.

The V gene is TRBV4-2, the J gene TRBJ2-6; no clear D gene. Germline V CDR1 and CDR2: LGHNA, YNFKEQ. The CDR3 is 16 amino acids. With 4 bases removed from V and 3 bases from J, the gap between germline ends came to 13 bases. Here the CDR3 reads CASSPSLAIGANVLTF. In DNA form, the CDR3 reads TGTGCCAGCAGCCCATCATTGGCAATTGGGGCCAACGTCCTGACTTTC.

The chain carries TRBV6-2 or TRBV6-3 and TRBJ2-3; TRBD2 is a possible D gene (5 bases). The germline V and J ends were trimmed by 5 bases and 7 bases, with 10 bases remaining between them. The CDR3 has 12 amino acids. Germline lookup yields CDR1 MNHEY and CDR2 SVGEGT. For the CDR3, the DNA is TGTGCCAGCAGTCGCGGACTGTATACGCAGTATTTT. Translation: CASSRGLYTQYF.